This entry concerns a single T cell receptor (beta chain). Its specificity is unknown. The sample originates from a study of human T cells and chemical hapten exposure. Germline CDR1 is SGHTA and CDR2 is FQGNSA. With 1 base removed from V and 4 bases from J, the gap between germline ends came to 13 bases. CDR3 length equals 15 residues. TCRdb re-called the RACE reads with MiXCR, one entry per CDR3 protein. The table includes 110,000 or so distinct CDR3 sequences, less than 10% detected once. Regarding time point: patch test 2, 6 weeks after DPC sensitization. Treatment indicated: therapeutic diphenylcyclopropenone sensitization with weekly scalp DPC. General study results and limits: Sensitization with DPC brought no change to TCRs above 1 in 1000 in frequency.

This chain links TRBV7-2 with TRBJ2-5, with a weak D call TRBD1 (6 bases). The specimen was whole blood, collected in connection with sensitization to the hapten diphenylcyclopropenone (DPC). This sequence originates from a woman aged 40 to 55 with alopecia areata. Some clones in this sample may be carry-over from other donors' samples. CDR3 sequence: CASSLVLGAGETQYF. The CDR3 nucleotides read TGTGCCAGCAGCTTAGTTCTGGGGGCAGGAGAGACCCAGTACTTC.